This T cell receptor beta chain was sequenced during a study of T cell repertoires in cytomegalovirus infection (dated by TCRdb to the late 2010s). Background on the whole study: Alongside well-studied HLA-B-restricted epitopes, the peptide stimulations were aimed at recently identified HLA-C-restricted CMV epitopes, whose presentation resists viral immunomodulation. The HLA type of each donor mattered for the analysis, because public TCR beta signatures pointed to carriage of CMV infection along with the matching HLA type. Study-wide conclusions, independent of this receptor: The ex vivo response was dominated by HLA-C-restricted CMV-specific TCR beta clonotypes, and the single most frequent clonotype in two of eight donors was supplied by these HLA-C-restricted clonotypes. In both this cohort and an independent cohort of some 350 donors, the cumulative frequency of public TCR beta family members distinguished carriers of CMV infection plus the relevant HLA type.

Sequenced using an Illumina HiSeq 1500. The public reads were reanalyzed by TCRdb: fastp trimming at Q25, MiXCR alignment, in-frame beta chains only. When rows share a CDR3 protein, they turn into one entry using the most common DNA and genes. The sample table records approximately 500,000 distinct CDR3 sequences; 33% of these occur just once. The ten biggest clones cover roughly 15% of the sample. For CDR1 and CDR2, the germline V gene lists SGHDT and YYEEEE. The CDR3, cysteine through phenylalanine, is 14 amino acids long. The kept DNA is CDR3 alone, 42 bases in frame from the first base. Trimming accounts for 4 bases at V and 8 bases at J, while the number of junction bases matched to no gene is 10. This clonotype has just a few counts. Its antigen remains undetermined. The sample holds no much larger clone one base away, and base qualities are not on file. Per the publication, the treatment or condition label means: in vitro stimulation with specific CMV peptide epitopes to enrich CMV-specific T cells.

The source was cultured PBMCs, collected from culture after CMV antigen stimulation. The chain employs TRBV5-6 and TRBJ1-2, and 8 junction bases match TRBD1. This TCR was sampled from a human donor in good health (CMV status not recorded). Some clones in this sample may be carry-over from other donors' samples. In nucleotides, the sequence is TGTGCCAGCAGCCGCCTGACAGGGGAGGAGGGCTACACCTTC. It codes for CASSRLTGEEGYTF.